The present entry profiles one T cell receptor (beta chain) with its context. The antigen is unknown. The PCR employed 60 Vbeta primers together with 13 Jbeta primers. Here immunoSEQ multiplex PCR was the method, and the copy in TCRdb shows in-frame clones only, minus some. The data contain 150,000 to 200,000 clones, 82% of them singletons. This specimen comes from a study of cytomegalovirus exposure and HLA in healthy donors. Overall study: There were about 85 million unique TCRs (from HLA-typed donors) in an early data release.

Germline CDR1 is SGHTA and CDR2 is FQGNSA. Trimming left V 0 bases short and J 8 bases short, with 16 bases between. There are 15 residues in the CDR3. Broader study findings: There were several of the most significant clusters that appeared linked to common viral pathogens in a later analysis. Sequencing likely caused a cluster of highly shared sequence variants. A later analysis linked a missense DCLRE1C variant to TCR beta V- and J-gene trimming.

The sample taken for sequencing was PBMCs. This sequence was found in a girl aged 2 to 9 in good health and CMV-seropositive. V is TRBV7-2 and J is TRBJ1-1, with D possibly matching TRBD1 (6 bases). For the CDR3, the DNA is TGTGCCAGCAGCTTAGCCCCCCCAGGGGCGTCCGAAGCTTTCTTT. It is translated as CASSLAPPGASEAFF. Full variable domain (rest looked up from reference TRBV7-2 and TRBJ1-1): GAGVSQSPSNKVTEKGKDVELRCDPISGHTALYWYRQSLGQGLEFLIYFQGNSAPDKSGLPSDRFSAERTGGSVSTLTIQRTQQEDSAVYLCASSLAPPGASEAFFGQGTRLTVV.